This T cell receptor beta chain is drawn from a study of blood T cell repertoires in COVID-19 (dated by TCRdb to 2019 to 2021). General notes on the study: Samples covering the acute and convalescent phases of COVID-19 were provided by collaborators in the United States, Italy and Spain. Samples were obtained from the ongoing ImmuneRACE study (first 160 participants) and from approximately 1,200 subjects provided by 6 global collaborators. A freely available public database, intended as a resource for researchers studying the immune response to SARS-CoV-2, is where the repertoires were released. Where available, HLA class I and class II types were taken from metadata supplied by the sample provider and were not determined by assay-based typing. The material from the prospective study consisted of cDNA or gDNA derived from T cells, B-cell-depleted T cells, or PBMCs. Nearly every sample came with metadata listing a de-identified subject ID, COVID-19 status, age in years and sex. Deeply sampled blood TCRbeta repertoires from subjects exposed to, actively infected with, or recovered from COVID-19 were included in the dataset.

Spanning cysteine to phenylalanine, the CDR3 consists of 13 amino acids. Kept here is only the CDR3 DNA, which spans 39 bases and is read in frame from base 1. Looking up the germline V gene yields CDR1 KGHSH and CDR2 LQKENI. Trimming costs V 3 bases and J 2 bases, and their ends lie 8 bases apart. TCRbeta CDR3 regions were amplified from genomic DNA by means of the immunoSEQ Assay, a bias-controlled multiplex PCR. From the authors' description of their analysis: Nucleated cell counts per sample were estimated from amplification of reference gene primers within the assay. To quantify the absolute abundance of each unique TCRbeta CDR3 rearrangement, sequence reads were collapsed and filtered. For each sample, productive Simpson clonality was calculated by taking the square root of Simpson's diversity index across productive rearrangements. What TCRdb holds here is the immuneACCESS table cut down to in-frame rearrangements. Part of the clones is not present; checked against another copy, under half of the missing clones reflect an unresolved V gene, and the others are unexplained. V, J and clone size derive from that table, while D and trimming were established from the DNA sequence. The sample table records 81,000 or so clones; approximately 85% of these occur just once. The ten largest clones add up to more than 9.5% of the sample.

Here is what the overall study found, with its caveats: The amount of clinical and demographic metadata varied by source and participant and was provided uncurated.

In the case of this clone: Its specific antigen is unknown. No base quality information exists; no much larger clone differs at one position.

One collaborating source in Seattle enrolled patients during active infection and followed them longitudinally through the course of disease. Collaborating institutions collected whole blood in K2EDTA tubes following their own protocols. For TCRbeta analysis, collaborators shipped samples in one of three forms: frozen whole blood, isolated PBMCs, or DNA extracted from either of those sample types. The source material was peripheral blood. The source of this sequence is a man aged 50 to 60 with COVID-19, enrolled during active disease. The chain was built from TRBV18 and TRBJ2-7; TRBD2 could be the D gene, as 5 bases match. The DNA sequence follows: TGTGCCAGCTCACCCGGCGGGCCCTACGAGCAGTACTTC. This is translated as CASSPGGPYEQYF.